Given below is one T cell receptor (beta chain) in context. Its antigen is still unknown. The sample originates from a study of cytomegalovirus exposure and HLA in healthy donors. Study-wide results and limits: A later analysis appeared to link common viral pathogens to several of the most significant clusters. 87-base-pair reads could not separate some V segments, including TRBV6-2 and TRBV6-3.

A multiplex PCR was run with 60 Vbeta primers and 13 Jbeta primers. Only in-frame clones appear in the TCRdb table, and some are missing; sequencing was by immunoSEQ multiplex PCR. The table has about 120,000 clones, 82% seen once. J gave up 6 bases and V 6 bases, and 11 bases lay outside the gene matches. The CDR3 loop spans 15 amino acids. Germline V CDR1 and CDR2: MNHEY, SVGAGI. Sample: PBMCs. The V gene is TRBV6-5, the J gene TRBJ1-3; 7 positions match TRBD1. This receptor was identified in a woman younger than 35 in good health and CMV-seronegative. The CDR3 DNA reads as TGTGCCAGCAGCAAGGACAGGTTATCCGAAAACACCATATATTTT. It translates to CASSKDRLSENTIYF.